This is a list of T cell receptor beta chains from one sample in a study of cytomegalovirus exposure and HLA in healthy donors. Produced via immunoSEQ multiplex PCR; TCRdb's table is partial and in-frame only. The table lists 150,000 or so clones, more than 70% of them singletons. The sequenced sample was PBMCs. These receptors all stem from a man younger than 30 in good health and CMV-seropositive. CDR3s include the opening cysteine and the closing phenylalanine or tryptophan. A D gene is named only where the DNA matches it firmly. The size field is filled for only some rows; it gives once, few, many or a size class.

>TRBV9|TRBJ2-5|TRBD2|-
TGTGCCAGCAGCGTAGAGTCGGGACTAGCGGGGCAAGAGACCCAGTACTTC
CASSVESGLAGQETQYF
>TRBV4-2|TRBJ1-3|-|-
TGTGCCAGCAGCCAGGACTACTCTGGAAACACCATATATTTT
CASSQDYSGNTIYF
>TRBV4-2|TRBJ2-2|-|-
TGTGCCAGCAGCCATACAAACCTCCCAAACACCGGGGAGCTGTTTTTT
CASSHTNLPNTGELFF
>TRBV30|TRBJ1-4|-|-
TGTGCCTGGACCATTGGAGGGGCAGCAACTAATGAAAAACTGTTTTTT
CAWTIGGAATNEKLFF
>TRBV7-3|TRBJ1-1|TRBD1|-
TGTGCCAAGACAGGGGCCCTCAGGGAAGCTTTCTTT
CAKTGALREAFF
>TRBV19|TRBJ2-7|TRBD1|-
TGTGCCAGTACTCCGGGACAGGGCTCCTACGAGCAGTACTTC
CASTPGQGSYEQYF
>TRBV29-1|TRBJ2-3|-|-
TGCAGCGTTGACTTAGATACGCAGTATTTT
CSVDLDTQYF
>TRBV6-5|TRBJ2-5|-|-
TGTGCCAGCAGTTACTCGACCGGGCAAGAGACCCAGTACTTC
CASSYSTGQETQYF
>TRBV18|TRBJ2-5|TRBD1|-
TGTGCCAGCTCACCACAGGGGACAGAAGAGACCCAGTACTTC
CASSPQGTEETQYF
>TRBV2|TRBJ2-3|-|-
TGTGCCAGCATCATGTCTAGTGGTTTTACAGATACGCAGTATTTT
CASIMSSGFTDTQYF
>TRBV11-3|TRBJ2-1|TRBD2|-
TGTGCCAGCAGCTTAGGTGGGAGGGCCTCCAATGAGCAGTTCTTC
CASSLGGRASNEQFF
>TRBV7-6|TRBJ2-1|TRBD2|-
TGTGCCAGCAGCTCCTTCCTAGCGGGAGAGCGGCACAATGAGCAGTTCTTC
CASSSFLAGERHNEQFF
>TRBV27|TRBJ2-1|TRBD2|-
TGTGCCAGCAGTAAGAGCGGGATACACAATGAGCAGTTCTTC
CASSKSGIHNEQFF
>TRBV28|TRBJ2-3|TRBD2|-
TGTGCCAGCAGTTTCCAGCGGGAGAGCACAGATACGCAGTATTTT
CASSFQRESTDTQYF
>TRBV7-8|TRBJ2-2|-|-
TGTGCCAGCAGCTCGACAGGCCTTACCGGGGAGCTGTTTTTT
CASSSTGLTGELFF
>TRBV29-1|TRBJ2-5|-|-
TGCAGCGTTGATCCGGCAGGGCCCCAAGAGACCCAGTACTTC
CSVDPAGPQETQYF
>TRBV28|TRBJ2-7|TRBD2|-
TGTGCCAGCACTACCCAAATAGCGGGAGGGAAGCAGTACTTC
CASTTQIAGGKQYF
>TRBV6-6|TRBJ1-3|TRBD1|-
TGTGCCAGCAGAATGACAGGGGGGACGGAAGAAGACACCATATATTTT
CASRMTGGTEEDTIYF
>TRBV7-9|TRBJ2-1|-|-
TGTGCCAGCAGTCAGTTCTACAATGAGCAGTTCTTC
CASSQFYNEQFF
>TRBV29-1|TRBJ2-4|TRBD1|few
TGCAGCGTTGTTTCGACAGGGTTAGCCAAAAACATTCAGTACTTC
CSVVSTGLAKNIQYF
>TRBV19|TRBJ2-7|TRBD1|-
TGTGCCAGTAGACCAAATTTGATAACCGGGACAGGGAGGTACGAGCAGTACTTC
CASRPNLITGTGRYEQYF
>TRBV28|TRBJ1-3|TRBD1|-
TGTGCCAGCAGTCTCATCTACAGGGGGCGAAGAGGAAACACCATATATTTT
CASSLIYRGRRGNTIYF
>TRBV19|TRBJ1-5|TRBD1|-
TGTGCCAGTAGTATTCCCGGGTACAGGGGCGGCAATCAGCCCCAGCATTTT
CASSIPGYRGGNQPQHF
>TRBV4-1|TRBJ2-7|-|few
TGCGCCAGCAGCCAAGGTCCACCCTCCAGGCCCTACGAGCAGTACTTC
CASSQGPPSRPYEQYF
>TRBV2|TRBJ2-5|-|-
TGTGCCAGCAGTGAAGCTGCGGCTTCAAAAGAGACCCAGTACTTC
CASSEAAASKETQYF
>TRBV4-2|TRBJ2-1|TRBD2|-
TGTGCCAGCAGCCAAACCGGGACTAGCGGGAGCTATGAGCAGTTCTTC
CASSQTGTSGSYEQFF
>TRBV5-8|TRBJ1-4|-|many
TGTGCCAGCAGCTTGTGGAGCGGATCTGGTGAAAAACTGTTTTTT
CASSLWSGSGEKLFF
>TRBV5-5|TRBJ2-2|-|few
TGTGCCAGCAGCCCCGGATGGGGGCCCAACACCGGGGAGCTGTTTTTT
CASSPGWGPNTGELFF
>TRBV27|TRBJ2-3|TRBD2|-
TGTGCCAGCAGTACGGGACTAGCGGGGAGTCTATACCTACCCAGGCAGTATTTT
CASSTGLAGSLYLPRQYF
>TRBV5-4|TRBJ1-1|TRBD1|-
TGTGCCAGCAGCCCCTCGGGGGGACAGGGGAAACTCGAAGCTTTCTTT
CASSPSGGQGKLEAFF
>TRBV19|TRBJ2-2|-|-
TGTGCCAGTAGTCCTAGCTTGACCGGGGAGCTGTTTTTT
CASSPSLTGELFF
>TRBV7-9|TRBJ2-3|-|-
TGTGCCAGCAGCTTAGGCGCCTCCACAGGCCCCCGGGTCACAGATACGCAGTATTTT
CASSLGASTGPRVTDTQYF
>TRBV28|TRBJ2-2|-|-
TGTGCCAGCAATACGAACACCGGGGAGCTGTTTTTT
CASNTNTGELFF
>TRBV6-1|TRBJ1-5|-|-
TGTGCCAGCAGTGAGCGTCCGAATCCCAGCGATCAGCCCCAGCATTTT
CASSERPNPSDQPQHF
>TRBV27|TRBJ1-2|-|-
TGTGCCAGCAGTTTAGCGGGGAGGGGGTATGGCTACACCTTC
CASSLAGRGYGYTF
>TRBV29-1|TRBJ2-7|-|few
TGCAGCGTAATCCGGGACTTAGGGAATTACGAGCAGTACTTC
CSVIRDLGNYEQYF
>TRBV7-9|TRBJ1-1|-|once
TGTTCCAGCAGCTTTATGGCCACTGAAGCTTTCTTT
CSSSFMATEAFF
>TRBV5-1|TRBJ2-3|-|-
TGCGCCAGCAGCGGGTCGGCGGGAGATACGCAGTATTTT
CASSGSAGDTQYF
>TRBV6-1|TRBJ2-1|TRBD2|once
TGTGCCAGCCCCGAACCGACTAGCGTCTACAATGAGCAGTTCTTC
CASPEPTSVYNEQFF
>TRBV2|TRBJ2-2|TRBD2|few
TGTGCCAGCAGTATGGAGCGGGAGAAAACCGGGGAGCTGTTTTTT
CASSMEREKTGELFF
>TRBV6-5|TRBJ2-3|-|-
TGTGCCAGCAGTTACTCGAGTCGTCCCACAGATACGCAGTATTTT
CASSYSSRPTDTQYF
>TRBV19|TRBJ2-3|-|-
TGTGCCAGTAGTCCCTTTCTCAGAGATACGCAGTATTTT
CASSPFLRDTQYF
>TRBV5-1|TRBJ2-3|TRBD2|-
TGCGCCAGCAGCCCAGGACTAGCGGGAGCAGATACGCAGTATTTT
CASSPGLAGADTQYF
>TRBV28|TRBJ1-1|-|-
TGTGCCAGCAGATTAACCGGGACAACGAACACTGAAGCTTTCTTT
CASRLTGTTNTEAFF
>TRBV7-9|TRBJ2-5|TRBD1|-
TGTGCCAGCAGCCAGGGACAGGGGAGGGAGACCCAGTACTTC
CASSQGQGRETQYF
>TRBV30|TRBJ2-7|TRBD2|-
TGTGCCTGGAGTCCAATAAAAGAGACTAGCGGGAACGACGAGCAGTACTTC
CAWSPIKETSGNDEQYF
>TRBV30|TRBJ2-1|TRBD1|-
TGTGCCTGGAGTGTATTTGGCAGGACAGGGGCGCTGTATGAGCAGTTCTTC
CAWSVFGRTGALYEQFF
>TRBV27|TRBJ2-1|TRBD2|-
TGTGCCAGCGTTTCCGGACTAGCGGATTACAATGAGCAGTTCTTC
CASVSGLADYNEQFF
>TRBV7-9|TRBJ2-2|-|once
TGTGCCAGCAGCTTTTCCGCCGGGGAGCTGTTTTTT
CASSFSAGELFF
>TRBV6-1|TRBJ1-2|-|once
TGTGCCAGCAGTGACTTGGGGGCAATCTATGGCTACACCTTC
CASSDLGAIYGYTF
>TRBV7-2|TRBJ2-7|TRBD2|-
TGTGCCAGCAGCTCGTTAGCGGGGGCCACCTACGAGCAGTACTTC
CASSSLAGATYEQYF
>TRBV2|TRBJ2-1|TRBD2|-
TGTGCCAGCAGTGACAGCGGGAGGAAACAAGAGCAGTTCTTC
CASSDSGRKQEQFF
>TRBV28|TRBJ1-4|-|-
TGTGCCAGCAGTTTAATATCTCCGGGACAACGAAAACTGTTTTTT
CASSLISPGQRKLFF
>TRBV7-2|TRBJ2-4|-|-
TGTGCCAGCAGCTTAGTGGGCAGTCTAGCCAAAAACATTCAGTACTTC
CASSLVGSLAKNIQYF
>TRBV15|TRBJ2-2|TRBD1|-
TGTGCCACCAGCAGAGCCCGGGACAGGGGGCGCGTCGGGGAGCTGTTTTTT
CATSRARDRGRVGELFF
>TRBV6-1|TRBJ1-2|-|-
TGTGCCAGCAGTGAAGTTATCAGAGGCTACACCTTC
CASSEVIRGYTF
>TRBV5-5|TRBJ2-3|-|-
TGTGCCAGCAGCTTGGGATGGGGTACGGCAGGGGCGAGCACAGATACGCAGTATTTT
CASSLGWGTAGASTDTQYF
>TRBV6-1|TRBJ1-5|-|few
TGTGCCAGCCTCGAGTCCGGCAATCAGCCCCAGCATTTT
CASLESGNQPQHF
>TRBV11-2|TRBJ2-4|-|-
TGTGCCAGCAGCTCCGAGAGCCGGGGTCGAAAGAACATTCAGTACTTC
CASSSESRGRKNIQYF
>TRBV5-1|TRBJ2-7|TRBD2|-
TGCGCCAGCAGCTGGGGACTAGCGGGACCCGTCTACGAGCAGTACTTC
CASSWGLAGPVYEQYF